Presented here are 4 T cell receptor beta chains from one specimen sequenced in a study of T cells after yellow fever vaccination. TCRdb called the 5' RACE reads again in MiXCR, with one record for every CDR3 protein. The sample yields 450,000 to 550,000 distinct CDR3 sequences, about a fifth seen once. The specimen comprised PBMCs, sampled 20 to 25 days after the first yellow fever vaccination. These receptors all come from a man aged 18-30 years who received the YFV17D yellow fever vaccine.

The chain is built from TRBV6-2 or TRBV6-3 and TRBJ2-3, with 10 positions matching TRBD2. Per the germline V gene, CDR1 is MNHEY and CDR2 is SVGEGT. CDR3 length: 18 residues. The V and J ends lost 3 bases and 0 bases, in that order; junction bases with no gene match: 9. The CDR3 protein is CASSYRTSGASSTDTQYF. CDR3 nucleotide sequence: TGTGCCAGCAGTTATCGCACTAGCGGGGCCTCTAGCACAGATACGCAGTATTTT.

The chain has TRBV9 and TRBJ2-3; a possible D gene is TRBD1 (5 bases). Germline V lookup: CDR1 SGDLS, CDR2 YYNGEE. The V end was cut by 7 bases, the J end by 2 bases, with 17 bases between. The CDR3 consists of 15 residues. The CDR3, as DNA: TGTGCCAGCGGACCGCGTACAGGCCCCACAGATACGCAGTATTTT. Translating it yields CASGPRTGPTDTQYF.

V usage is TRBV18 and J usage is TRBJ1-1; D uncertain. Germline V gene data show CDR1 as KGHSH and CDR2 as LQKENI. The CDR3 loop spans 13 amino acids. Trimming removed 2 bases from V and 1 base from J, with 5 bases in between. Here the CDR3 reads CASSPIQNTEAFF. For the CDR3, the DNA is TGTGCCAGCTCACCAATACAGAACACTGAAGCTTTCTTT.

The chain combines TRBV7-2 with TRBJ2-7; D may be TRBD1 (5 bases). This CDR3 has 14 amino acids. Deletions cut 5 bases from V and 1 base from J, with 12 bases between. Germline lookup yields CDR1 SGHTA and CDR2 FQGNSA. The CDR3 reads CASSPKDTSYEQYV. The CDR3 DNA sequence: TGTGCCAGCAGCCCAAAGGACACTTCCTACGAGCAGTACGTC.